Here is one T cell receptor (beta chain) with its context. Its recognized antigen is unknown. No base-level quality is on record; no much larger clone is a single base apart. The data were taken from a study of blood T cell repertoires in COVID-19 (TCRdb year 2020). Study-wide context: The collaborator samples originated in the United States, Italy and Spain and spanned the acute and convalescent phases of COVID-19. The prospective study material was composed of cDNA or gDNA derived from T cells, B-cell-depleted T cells, or PBMCs. The dataset comprised deeply sampled blood TCRbeta repertoires from subjects exposed to, actively infected with, or recovered from COVID-19. The repertoires were released in a freely available public database meant as a resource for research on the immune response to SARS-CoV-2. The samples were drawn from two sources: the first 160 participants of the ongoing ImmuneRACE study, and 1,254 subjects contributed by 6 global collaborators. The sample metadata nearly always contained a de-identified subject ID, COVID-19 status, age in years and sex. HLA class I and class II types, where available, came from metadata supplied by the sample provider rather than from assay-based typing.

CDR3 length: 15 amino acids, cysteine to phenylalanine. Only CDR3 DNA is held: 45 bases, read in frame from base 1. The germline V gene provides CDR1 LGHNA and CDR2 YNFKEQ. Ends trimmed: V by 4 bases, J by 7 bases; bases unmatched to a gene: 7. TCRbeta CDR3 regions were amplified from genomic DNA by means of the immunoSEQ Assay, a bias-controlled multiplex PCR. Per the source publication's procedure: Nucleated cell counts per sample were estimated from amplification of reference gene primers within the assay. Sequence reads were collapsed and filtered to measure the absolute abundance of every unique TCRbeta CDR3 rearrangement. For each sample, productive Simpson clonality was calculated as the square root of Simpson's diversity index over productive rearrangements. Sourced from immuneACCESS, this table was stored by TCRdb with only in-frame sequences that have V and J called. A share of the clones is absent; for the studies checked, an unresolved V gene accounts for under half, and the remainder has no known explanation. V and J calls and clone size are as listed in that table; D and trimming were resolved from the DNA. The sample yields about 210,000 clones; 88% were counted once. Clones ranked in the top ten supply 1.5% of the sample.

Overall results and qualifications from the work: The amount of clinical and demographic metadata varied by source and participant and was provided uncurated.

Whole blood was collected in K2EDTA tubes by collaborating institutions according to the institutions' own protocols. For TCRbeta analysis, collaborators shipped samples in one of three forms: frozen whole blood, isolated PBMCs, or DNA extracted from either of those sample types. The TCR originated in a young man with active or convalescent COVID-19. The rearrangement joined TRBV4-2 to TRBJ1-4; 9 bases in the middle match TRBD1. Specimen: peripheral blood. The CDR3 region: CASSPRGQGSEKLFF. At the DNA level, the sequence is TGTGCCAGCAGCCCCAGAGGACAGGGGAGTGAAAAACTGTTTTTT.